This entry concerns a single TCR beta chain. This record comes from a study of blood T cell repertoires in COVID-19. This table comes from immunoSEQ multiplex PCR, and its TCRdb copy is limited to in-frame clones, with some not included. The data hold 6,000 to 7,000 clones, with 70% to 90% observed a single time. Trimming cost V 5 bases and J 8 bases; bases outside gene matches: 11. Germline V gene sequence: CDR1 SGHNT, CDR2 YENEEA. This CDR3 contains 15 residues. Material for sequencing was peripheral blood. The sequence was collected from a human donor with active COVID-19. The donor label of this sample is uncertain. V is TRBV11-3 and J is TRBJ2-1, with TRBD1 matching over 8 bases. CDR3 coding DNA: TGTGCCAGCAGCCCACAGGGGGGATCCTGGGATGAGCAGTTCTTC. Amino acids: CASSPQGGSWDEQFF. Using reference TRBV11-3 and TRBJ2-1 for the parts outside the CDR3, the full variable domain is EAGVVQSPRYKIIEKKQPVAFWCNPISGHNTLYWYLQNLGQGPELLIRYENEEAVDDSQLPKDRFSAERLKGVDSTLKIQPAELGDSAVYLCASSPQGGSWDEQFFGPGTRLTVL.